The next 27 T cell receptor beta chains were all read from a single sample in a study of shared clonotypes between healthy human individuals. Only in-frame clones appear in the TCRdb table, and some are missing; sequencing was by immunoSEQ multiplex PCR. Here the sample spans 550,000 to 600,000 clones, roughly 98% being singletons. Positively selected for CCR7, the CD45RO-negative cells used as naive CD8 cells excluded terminally differentiated effector memory CD45RA+ cells. Sequenced sample: naive CD8+ T cells sorted from blood. These receptors all come from a man between 25 and 39 years old in good health.

J is TRBJ2-7 and V is TRBV29-1; 8 nucleotides align to TRBD2. From germline, CDR1 is SQVTM and CDR2 ANQGSEA. The CDR3 sequence is 15 residues long. The junction had 12 bases not matched to a gene; V was cut back by 4 bases and J by 4 bases. The CDR3 sequence: CSVVYSGRAGYEQYF. DNA for the CDR3: TGCAGCGTTGTATATTCCGGGAGGGCTGGGTACGAGCAGTACTTC.

The gene calls are TRBV5-4 and TRBJ1-2, with a tentative D call TRBD1 (5 bases). Germline CDR1 and CDR2: SGHNT and YYREEE (reference sequence). The CDR3 has 14 amino acids. V lost 3 bases and J 6 bases, leaving 15 bases between the germline ends. In DNA, the CDR3 is TGTGCCAGCAGCTCGACCGCTGGAGGGGATGGCTACACCTTC. Translation gives CASSSTAGGDGYTF.

This clone has just one count. The chain has TRBV7-8 and TRBJ2-1; D is possibly TRBD1 (6 bases). Trimming stripped 3 bases from V and 3 bases from J, with 12 bases between. This CDR3 has 15 amino acids. Germline V gene lookup returns CDR1 SGHVS and CDR2 FQNEAQ. In nucleotides, the CDR3 is TGTGCCAGCAGCTTTTCCTCAGGGGACTACAATGAGCAGTTCTTC. Its translation is CASSFSSGDYNEQFF.

The rearrangement links TRBV19 to TRBJ2-1; TRBD2 matches 9 bases. V lost 3 bases to trimming and J lost 4 bases; unmatched junction nucleotides: 4. Germline CDR1 is LNHDA and CDR2 is SQIVND (reference sequence). The CDR3 spans 15 residues. CDR3 coding DNA: TGTGCCAGTAGTATTCTAGCGGGAACTTACAATGAGCAGTTCTTC. Its translation is CASSILAGTYNEQFF.

V and J are TRBV10-2 and TRBJ2-1, with a weak D call TRBD2 (5 bases). Trimming removed 0 bases from V and 8 bases from J, with 11 bases in between. Germline CDR1 WSHSY, CDR2 SAAADI. The CDR3 has 14 residues. This CDR3 is CASSESLLVDEQFF. The CDR3 region has the DNA TGCGCCAGCAGTGAGTCCTTACTAGTAGATGAGCAGTTCTTC.

This chain uses TRBV2 with TRBJ1-5, with 8 bases lining up with TRBD1. V was pared by 0 bases and J by 6 bases, with 7 bases of the junction left unmatched. The germline gives CDR1 SNHLY, CDR2 FYNNEI. This CDR3 comprises 16 residues. The DNA for the CDR3 is TGTGCCAGCAGTGAAGCTTCGGGGACAGGAGCTCAGCCCCAGCATTTT. Residues: CASSEASGTGAQPQHF.

The CDR3 here is CASSPPRVNYGYTF. CDR3 bases: TGTGCCAGCAGCCCTCCGAGAGTGAACTATGGCTACACCTTC. The chain couples TRBV9 to TRBJ1-2; D is unresolved. Germline CDR1 and CDR2: SGDLS and YYNGEE. V shed 4 bases and J shed 2 bases, with 12 bases lying between them. The CDR3 has 14 residues.

V usage is TRBV7-8 and J usage is TRBJ2-1, with TRBD2 matching over 8 bases. V shed 5 bases, J shed 3 bases, and the junction held 12 bases outside the gene matches. Germline CDR1 reads SGHVS; CDR2 reads FQNEAQ. The CDR3 extends over 17 amino acids. The DNA for the CDR3 is TGTGCCAGCAGCCTGGAGCCTCTTAGCGGGAACTACAATGAGCAGTTCTTC. It specifies CASSLEPLSGNYNEQFF.

The CDR3 loop is CSVGSLASTGELFF. CDR3 DNA: TGCAGCGTTGGAAGTCTAGCGAGCACCGGGGAGCTGTTTTTT. V gene TRBV29-1 combines with J gene TRBJ2-2; D possibly corresponds to TRBD2 (6 bases). The V end lost 4 bases, the J end lost 4 bases, and 13 bases lay between the germline ends. The CDR3 totals 14 residues. Germline V lookup: CDR1 SQVTM, CDR2 ANQGSEA.

The V and J genes are TRBV7-8 and TRBJ2-2, with unresolved D. CDR3 size: 12 residues. Trimming took off 1 base at V and 5 bases at J, with 2 bases between the two ends. Per germline, CDR1 SGHVS and CDR2 FQNEAQ. The CDR3 bases are TGTGCCAGCAGCTTAGAGACCGGGGAGCTGTTTTTT. Translation: CASSLETGELFF.

The chain has TRBV29-1 and TRBJ2-7; 13 bases match TRBD2. The CDR3 spans 15 residues. After removal of 6 bases from V and 1 base from J, the junction contained 6 bases not matched to a gene. Germline V gene data show CDR1 as SQVTM and CDR2 as ANQGSEA. The CDR3 reads CSVWTSGSGSYEQYF. The DNA for the CDR3 is TGCAGCGTCTGGACTAGCGGGAGTGGATCCTACGAGCAGTACTTC.

The gene calls are TRBV4-1 and TRBJ2-1, with D possibly being TRBD2 (5 bases). Germline CDR1 MGHRA, CDR2 YSYEKL. CDR3 length equals 18 residues. The V end lost 4 bases, the J end lost 1 base, and 20 bases lay between the germline ends. The CDR3 nucleotides are TGCGCCAGCAGCCGTCTATTGGGGAGTTTGAGTTCCTACAATGAGCAGTTCTTC. The encoded protein is CASSRLLGSLSSYNEQFF.

The gene calls are TRBV29-1 and TRBJ2-7, with TRBD1 identical over 7 bases. The length of the CDR3 is 13 residues. CDR1 is SQVTM and CDR2 is ANQGSEA in the germline V gene. J gave up 4 bases and V 6 bases, and 9 bases lay outside the gene matches. In DNA form, the CDR3 reads TGCAGCGTGGACACCCCGACAGGGTACGAGCAGTACTTC. Translated, it gives CSVDTPTGYEQYF.

This clone was recorded only once. Other DNA sequences of this sample code for an identical CDR3. The genes are TRBV6-5 and TRBJ2-7; either TRBD1 or TRBD2 may fit D (5 bases each). Germline V CDR1 and CDR2: MNHEY, SVGAGI. Trimming pared 2 bases from V and 2 bases from J, leaving 10 bases between. CDR3 length equals 14 residues. The CDR3 loop reads CASSYEGRTYEQYF. The CDR3 DNA reads TGTGCCAGCAGTTACGAGGGACGGACCTACGAGCAGTACTTC.

The chain carries TRBV15 and TRBJ2-2; 7 bases line up with TRBD2. The CDR3 contains 16 residues. The V and J ends lost 0 bases and 4 bases, in that order; junction bases with no gene match: 5. Germline V gene data show CDR1 as LNHNV and CDR2 as YYDKDF (reference sequence). The CDR3 sequence: CATSREGGSGTGELFF. In nucleotides, the CDR3 is TGTGCCACCAGCAGAGAAGGCGGGAGTGGCACCGGGGAGCTGTTTTTT.

The rearrangement links TRBV4-1 to TRBJ2-7; 9 nucleotides align to TRBD2. CDR1 MGHRA and CDR2 YSYEKL come from the germline V gene. The CDR3 extends over 16 amino acids. V dropped 0 bases and J dropped 2; count of bases not matched to a gene: 5. The CDR3: CASSQDRREGTYEQYF. As DNA, the CDR3 is TGCGCCAGCAGCCAAGACCGGCGGGAGGGGACCTACGAGCAGTACTTC.

This clone was picked up one time. The rearrangement joins TRBV5-8 to TRBJ1-1; D is uncertain. Germline CDR1 reads SGHTS; CDR2 reads YDEGEE. V lost 3 bases, J lost 5 bases, and 17 bases lay in between. This CDR3 has 15 residues. This CDR3 is CASSWAGKTVTEAFF. CDR3 in DNA: TGTGCCAGCAGCTGGGCCGGGAAAACGGTAACTGAAGCTTTCTTT.

The CDR3 nucleotides are TGCGCCAGCAGCTTGGTAGGCTACTCAGAAATTCAGTACTTC. Translating gives CASSLVGYSEIQYF. V is TRBV5-1 and J is TRBJ2-4; D not resolved. CDR3 length equals 14 residues. V lost 0 bases and J lost 10, with 14 bases in between. The germline V gene has CDR1 SGHRS and CDR2 YFSETQ.

The chain uses TRBV27 and TRBJ1-4; TRBD1 aligns across 8 bases. The V gene end was trimmed by 4 bases and the J gene end by 5 bases; junction bases not matched to a gene: 3. There are 14 residues in the CDR3. The germline gives CDR1 MNHEY, CDR2 SMNVEV (reference sequence). Written as DNA, the CDR3 is TGTGCCAGCAGTTGGACAGGGTTGAATGAAAAACTGTTTTTT. Its protein product is CASSWTGLNEKLFF. The full variable domain, completed using reference TRBV27 and TRBJ1-4, is EAQVTQNPRYLITVTGKKLTVTCSQNMNHEYMSWYRQDPGLGLRQIYYSMNVEVTDKGDVPEGYKVSRKEKRNFPLILESPSPNQTSLYFCASSWTGLNEKLFFGSGTQLSVL.

The CDR3 spells CASSARTSGSYPNHYEQYF. CDR3 sequence (DNA): TGCGCCAGCAGCGCCAGGACTAGCGGGAGCTATCCAAACCACTACGAGCAGTACTTC. The chain links TRBV5-1 to TRBJ2-7; 13 bases line up with TRBD2. V trimming: 4 bases; J trimming: 3 bases; junction bases outside the gene matches: 16. Germline lookup yields CDR1 SGHRS and CDR2 YFSETQ. The CDR3 length is 19 residues.

The chain couples TRBV4-1 to TRBJ2-3; 7 bases align to TRBD2. There are 15 residues in the CDR3. V dropped 2 bases and J dropped 1; count of bases not matched to a gene: 3. Germline assignment: CDR1 MGHRA and CDR2 YSYEKL. The DNA of the CDR3 is TGCGCCAGCAGCCAACGGGCGGGGGGCACAGATACGCAGTATTTT. This encodes CASSQRAGGTDTQYF.

The chain has TRBV5-4 and TRBJ1-1; a possible D gene is TRBD1 (5 bases). The V gene's germline CDR1 is SGHNT and CDR2 YYREEE (reference sequence). Trimming took off 5 bases at V and 1 base at J, with 12 bases between the two ends. CDR3 length: 14 residues. As DNA, the CDR3 is TGTGCCAGCAGGTCAGGGAATTCGAACACTGAAGCTTTCTTT. This sequence encodes CASRSGNSNTEAFF.

The chain recombines TRBV7-9 with TRBJ2-7; 11 positions agree with TRBD2. Germline values: CDR1 SEHNR, CDR2 FQNEAQ (reference sequence). With V trimmed by 3 bases and J by 4 bases, 11 bases remained unmatched. This CDR3 has 17 amino acids. The CDR3 loop reads CASSFTSGRRPSYEQYF. CDR3 in DNA: TGTGCCAGCAGCTTTACTAGCGGGAGACGTCCCTCGTACGAGCAGTACTTC.

This sequence joins TRBV19 and TRBJ1-5; D is uncertain. The CDR3 loop spans 14 amino acids. The germline V and J ends were trimmed by 3 bases and 1 base, with 7 bases remaining between them. Germline CDR1 reads LNHDA; CDR2 reads SQIVND (reference sequence). The CDR3 region is CASSIGPSNQPQHF. Here the CDR3 DNA reads TGTGCCAGTAGTATTGGCCCCAGCAATCAGCCCCAGCATTTT.

The rearrangement links TRBV4-1 to TRBJ1-5; D unclear. From germline, CDR1 is MGHRA and CDR2 YSYEKL. The CDR3 has 18 amino acids. Trimming pared 1 base from V and 0 bases from J, leaving 16 bases between. CDR3 sequence: CASSQVIDTAYSNQPQHF. In nucleotides, the CDR3 is TGCGCCAGCAGCCAAGTGATCGACACCGCCTATAGCAATCAGCCCCAGCATTTT.

V is TRBV11-2 and J is TRBJ2-7; D could derive from TRBD1 or TRBD2 (5 bases each). This CDR3 contains 15 residues. V was pared by 5 bases and J by 2 bases, with 16 bases between. Germline-derived CDR1 and CDR2 are SGHAT and FQNNGV. This CDR3 reads CASSQDRDPPYEQYF. CDR3 coding DNA: TGTGCCAGCAGCCAAGACCGGGACCCACCCTACGAGCAGTACTTC. The full variable domain, its missing parts supplied by reference TRBV11-2 and TRBJ2-7, is EAGVAQSPRYKIIEKRQSVAFWCNPISGHATLYWYQQILGQGPKLLIQFQNNGVVDDSQLPKDRFSAERLKGVDSTLKIQPAKLEDSAVYLCASSQDRDPPYEQYFGPGTRLTVT.

V usage is TRBV15 and J usage is TRBJ2-1, with D possibly TRBD1 on 5 matching bases. V was clipped by 5 bases and J by 7 bases, with 9 bases between them. The CDR3 is 12 residues long. The germline V gene encodes CDR1 LNHNV and CDR2 YYDKDF (reference sequence). The CDR3 DNA reads TGTGCCACCAGCGCAGGGTGGAATGAGCAGTTCTTC. As protein: CATSAGWNEQFF.